These 17 T cell receptor beta chains were sequenced from one sample in a study of T cells in Graves' hyperthyroidism and ophthalmopathy. Amplified regions were TCR beta CDR3 sequences from RNA transcripts. A first-round RT-PCR of the TCR CDR3 used the HTBI primer set. TCRdb reprocessed the multiplex PCR reads with MiXCR, giving one entry per CDR3 protein. The sample holds around 610,000 distinct CDR3 sequences, roughly 14% seen once. The source material was blood. The receptors come from a woman aged 40 to 50 with Graves' ophthalmopathy.

J is TRBJ2-7 and V is TRBV11-1; 12 bases line up with TRBD2. Germline V lookup: CDR1 SGHAT, CDR2 FQDESV (reference sequence). Trimming cost V 0 bases and J 2 bases; bases outside gene matches: 5. This CDR3 is built from 17 residues. CDR3 sequence reads: CASSLAGTSGSTYEQYF. DNA for the CDR3: TGTGCCAGCAGCTTAGCCGGGACTAGCGGGTCGACCTACGAGCAGTACTTC.

V and J are TRBV25-1 and TRBJ2-7; TRBD1 matches 7 bases. Germline CDR1 and CDR2: MGHDK and SYGVNS. CDR3 length: 16 amino acids. Losses at the gene ends were 3 bases for V and 6 bases for J; bases not matched to a gene: 14. This chain's CDR3 is CASSESTQGWASEQYF. DNA for the CDR3: TGTGCCAGCAGTGAGTCGACACAGGGGTGGGCGTCCGAGCAGTACTTC.

This clonotype was counted many times. The V gene is TRBV28, the J gene TRBJ1-2; D call uncertain. Looked up from germline, CDR1 is MDHEN and CDR2 is SYDVKM. The V end was cut by 3 bases, the J end by 6 bases, with 5 bases between. This CDR3 contains 11 residues. The CDR3 loop reads CASSFQDGYTF. The CDR3 nucleotides are TGTGCCAGCAGTTTCCAGGATGGCTACACCTTC.

This clonotype was seen repeatedly, ten times or more. This chain links TRBV7-8 with TRBJ1-1, with TRBD1 as a possible D gene (5 bases). The CDR3 consists of 15 residues. Trimming cost V 2 bases and J 5 bases, with 15 bases left between them. The germline V gene has CDR1 SGHVS and CDR2 FQNEAQ. CDR3 residues: CASSLLAQGGTEAFF. In DNA form, the CDR3 reads TGTGCCAGCAGCTTACTCGCCCAGGGTGGTACTGAAGCTTTCTTT.

This clonotype was detected ten times or more. The genes are TRBV20-1 and TRBJ2-5; 8 bases are shared with TRBD2. Germline CDR1 and CDR2: DFQATT and SNEGSKA (reference sequence). Trimming at V came to 4 bases and at J to 1 base, leaving 14 bases not matched to a gene. This CDR3 comprises 17 residues. The CDR3 loop is CSATTGGERGSQETQYF. The CDR3 DNA is TGCAGTGCTACTACGGGGGGGGAGAGGGGCTCCCAAGAGACCCAGTACTTC.

This clonotype was observed many times. J is TRBJ2-7 and V is TRBV2, with 7 bases fitting TRBD2. Germline lookup yields CDR1 SNHLY and CDR2 FYNNEI. Germline trimming cut 2 bases from V and 4 bases from J; bases unmatched to any gene: 14. The CDR3 totals 17 residues. CDR3 nucleotide sequence: TGTGCCAGCAGTGAAAGTCTTCTCCGGCGGGAGAAGTACGAGCAGTACTTC. Protein product: CASSESLLRREKYEQYF.

In its sample, this clonotype was seen many times. A read error may account for a junction end that differs from germline. V usage is TRBV7-9 and J usage is TRBJ2-7; 11 nucleotides align to TRBD2. The CDR3 has 15 residues. Germline V gene lookup returns CDR1 SEHNR and CDR2 FQNEAQ (reference sequence). The CDR3 loop reads CASSVAGGPIYEQYF. In DNA form, the CDR3 reads TGTGCCAGCAGCGTAGCGGGAGGGCCCATCTACGAGCAGTACTTC.

The chain links TRBV6-5 to TRBJ2-4, with D perhaps matching TRBD1 or TRBD2 (6 bases each). The V gene's germline CDR1 is MNHEY and CDR2 SVGAGI. CDR3 length: 14 amino acids. Trimming took off 5 bases at V and 6 bases at J, with 14 bases between the two ends. The CDR3 sequence is CASSNGGAGNIQYF. Here the CDR3 DNA reads TGTGCCAGCAGTAACGGGGGCGCGGGAAACATTCAGTACTTC.

This clonotype was counted ten times or more. The DNA for the CDR3 is TGTGCCAGCAGCTTGAGGGACAGGGTAGCGACTGAAGCTTTCTTT. It codes for CASSLRDRVATEAFF. This chain links TRBV5-6 with TRBJ1-1; 9 positions match TRBD1. The CDR3 sequence is 15 residues long. Germline loops: CDR1 SGHDT, CDR2 YYEEEE. With 1 base clipped from V and 5 bases from J, the junction kept 6 bases outside the gene matches.

The chain has TRBV15 and TRBJ1-1; unclear D gene. CDR3 size: 16 residues. Germline V CDR1 and CDR2: LNHNV, YYDKDF (reference sequence). Trimming stripped 3 bases from V and 8 bases from J, with 22 bases between. CDR3 residues: CATSSFSRSSYLEAFF. The CDR3 bases are TGTGCCACCAGCAGTTTTTCCAGGTCCAGCTACCTCGAAGCTTTCTTT.

The chain carries TRBV10-3 and TRBJ1-2, with D unresolved. The germline V gene encodes CDR1 ENHRY and CDR2 SYGVKD. CDR3 length: 14 amino acids. V lost 0 bases and J lost 7, with 12 bases in between. The CDR3 loop reads CAISESAQTFGYTF. The CDR3 DNA sequence: TGTGCCATCAGTGAGTCGGCGCAGACCTTTGGCTACACCTTC.

This clonotype was seen at least ten times. The chain links TRBV19 to TRBJ2-7; 7 bases map to TRBD1. V lost 5 bases, J lost 3 bases, and 10 bases stayed unmatched. Germline CDR1 reads LNHDA; CDR2 reads SQIVND (reference sequence). This CDR3 region has 15 residues. CDR3 DNA: TGTGCCAGTAGTGTGCAACAGGGGACGATCTACGAGCAGTACTTC. Encoded protein: CASSVQQGTIYEQYF. Using reference TRBV19 and TRBJ2-7 for the parts outside the CDR3, the full variable domain is DGGITQSPKYLFRKEGQNVTLSCEQNLNHDAMYWYRQDPGQGLRLIYYSQIVNDFQKGDIAEGYSVSREKKESFPLTVTSAQKNPTAFYLCASSVQQGTIYEQYFGPGTRLTVT.

The rearrangement uses TRBV6-1 and TRBJ2-7, with a weak D call TRBD1 (5 bases). Germline V gene data show CDR1 as MNHNS and CDR2 as SASEGT. The V end lost 3 bases, the J end lost 4 bases, and 10 bases lay between the germline ends. This CDR3 comprises 13 residues. The CDR3 protein is CASSDRVGYEQYF. The CDR3 DNA reads TGTGCCAGCAGTGACAGGGTAGGATACGAGCAGTACTTC.

This chain uses TRBV12-3 or TRBV12-4 with TRBJ1-2; D unclear. V was pared by 0 bases and J by 8 bases, with 7 bases between. This CDR3 spans 12 amino acids. The CDR3 here is CASSLASLGYTF. CDR3 nucleotide sequence: TGTGCCAGCAGTTTAGCCTCGTTGGGCTACACCTTC.

This clonotype was counted at least ten times. The rearrangement uses TRBV27 and TRBJ2-7, with TRBD2 identical over 11 bases. Germline values: CDR1 MNHEY, CDR2 SMNVEV (reference sequence). There are 17 residues in the CDR3. Trimming took 0 bases from V and 2 from J; bases not matched to a gene: 6. CDR3 in amino acids: CASSLSALAGAPYEQYF. CDR3 coding DNA: TGTGCCAGCAGTTTATCAGCACTAGCGGGAGCTCCCTACGAGCAGTACTTC.

This clonotype came up many times. The chain links TRBV7-2 to TRBJ2-7; a weak D match, TRBD2 (6 bases). In germline, CDR1 is SGHTA, CDR2 FQGNSA. The V gene lost 0 bases and the J gene lost 2 bases, with 11 bases spanning the gap. The CDR3 runs 15 residues. CDR3 sequence (DNA): TGTGCCAGCAGCTTAGCCGGCGGGATCACCTACGAGCAGTACTTC. Protein product: CASSLAGGITYEQYF.

Ten or more counts support this clonotype. The rearrangement joins TRBV20-1 to TRBJ2-7, with TRBD2 matching 13 bases. J lost 6 bases, V lost 2 bases, and 7 bases had no gene match. The CDR3 runs 15 residues. Per the germline V gene, CDR1 is DFQATT and CDR2 is SNEGSKA (reference sequence). CDR3 residues: CSARMGTSGNSEQYF. CDR3 DNA: TGCAGTGCTAGAATGGGGACTAGCGGGAACTCCGAGCAGTACTTC.